The TCR beta chain described here comes from a study of shared clonotypes between healthy human individuals. CDR1 and CDR2 from the germline V gene are MNHNY and SVGAGI (reference sequence). V lost 7 bases and J lost 0, with 13 bases in between. This CDR3 region has 15 residues. Assay: immunoSEQ multiplex PCR; the TCRdb copy retains only in-frame clones and omits some. The top ten hold around 0.37% of the sample, which has fewer than 2.5 million clones, approximately 94% seen once. Specimen: naive CD4+ T cells from PBMCs. Stated subset: CD45RA+ positively selected. The V and J genes are TRBV6-6 and TRBJ1-3, with D possibly being TRBD1 (6 bases). The receptor's source is a man aged 18 to 30 in good health. Some clones in this sample may be carry-over from other donors' samples. The DNA of the CDR3 is TGTGCCAGCATTGACAGGCTGAGCTCTGGAAACACCATATATTTT. Translating it yields CASIDRLSSGNTIYF.